Below are 6 T cell receptor beta chains sequenced from a single sample in a study of human T cells and chemical hapten exposure. Using its own MiXCR run on the RACE reads, TCRdb lists one record per CDR3 protein. The repertoire holds tens of thousands of distinct CDR3 sequences, with approximately 12% as singletons. This sample's time point: patch test 3, about 24 weeks after DPC sensitization. Treatment meaning: therapeutic diphenylcyclopropenone sensitization with weekly scalp DPC. The sample in question was whole blood, obtained in connection with sensitization to the hapten diphenylcyclopropenone (DPC). These receptors came from a woman aged 45-65 years with alopecia areata. Some clones in this sample may be carry-over from other donors' samples.

This clonotype was counted at least ten times. This chain links TRBV5-1 with TRBJ1-1; D might be TRBD1 (5 bases). CDR3 size: 17 residues. Germline CDR1 SGHRS, CDR2 YFSETQ. The V gene lost 0 bases and the J gene lost 3 bases, with 18 bases spanning the gap. The CDR3 DNA reads as TGCGCCAGCAGCTTGGCAATGTCAGGGCTTAGGGACACTGAAGCTTTCTTT. This translates into CASSLAMSGLRDTEAFF.

The gene calls are TRBV6-2 or TRBV6-3 and TRBJ2-1, with 9 nucleotides matching TRBD2. The junction had 6 bases not matched to a gene; V was cut back by 5 bases and J by 13 bases. The CDR3 contains 12 residues. Germline CDR1 MNHEY, CDR2 SVGEGT. CDR3 in amino acids: CASSVTGTSQFF. The CDR3 nucleotides are TGTGCCAGCAGTGTAACCGGGACTAGCCAGTTCTTC.

This clonotype was seen at least ten times. This chain links TRBV7-9 with TRBJ2-5; the D is unclear. The germline V gene encodes CDR1 SEHNR and CDR2 FQNEAQ (reference sequence). This CDR3 region has 12 residues. Trimming cost V 4 bases and J 5 bases, with 8 bases left between them. The CDR3 nucleotides read TGTGCCAGCAGCTGGAGTGGGGAGACCCAGTACTTC. It yields the protein CASSWSGETQYF.

This clonotype was detected ten times or more. The V call is TRBV12-3 or TRBV12-4, the J call TRBJ2-7, with 10 positions matching TRBD1. The CDR3 runs to 15 residues. After removal of 3 bases from V and 7 bases from J, the junction contained 9 bases not matched to a gene. The CDR3 here is CASSFAGTGDREQYF. CDR3 coding DNA: TGTGCCAGCAGTTTTGCCGGGACAGGGGATAGGGAGCAGTACTTC.

This clonotype was found many times. This chain joins TRBV2 and TRBJ1-1; 7 nucleotides agree with TRBD1. V dropped 5 bases and J dropped 3; count of bases not matched to a gene: 6. CDR3 length: 14 amino acids. Germline values: CDR1 SNHLY, CDR2 FYNNEI. The CDR3 loop is CASSSNRGDTEAFF. For the CDR3, the DNA is TGTGCCAGCAGTTCCAACAGGGGAGACACTGAAGCTTTCTTT.

This clonotype was seen repeatedly, ten times or more. The J gene is TRBJ2-5, the V gene TRBV5-5; TRBD1 agrees at 7 bases. The germline gives CDR1 SGHKS, CDR2 YYEKEE (reference sequence). This CDR3 has 14 residues. With 5 bases clipped from V and 1 base from J, the junction kept 5 bases outside the gene matches. The CDR3 DNA reads TGTGCCAGCAGTTTTGGGACAGTCCAAGAGACCCAGTACTTC. This translates into CASSFGTVQETQYF.